A single sample gave rise to the 25 T cell receptor beta chains below, sequenced in a study of PD-1 blockade in classical Hodgkin lymphoma. Sample time point: cycle 4 day 1 (C4D1), after less than 7 weeks of nivolumab. Exposure to brentuximab vedotin varied, and each patient had relapsed following autologous stem cell transplantation. Magnetic negative selection of thawed PBMCs was the method by which CD4+ T cells were purified. Measured with immunoSEQ multiplex PCR; TCRdb has only the in-frame clones, and not every one. This sample yields some 30,000 clones, of which 85% to 90% are seen a single time; 2.4% belongs to the top ten. Material: CD4+ T cells from blood, obtained before the fourth cycle of nivolumab. Source of these receptors: a human donor with classical Hodgkin lymphoma.

In its sample, this clone was seen once. The gene calls are TRBV20-1 and TRBJ2-1; D is possibly TRBD2 (5 bases). Germline CDR1 and CDR2: DFQATT and SNEGSKA (reference sequence). V was clipped by 5 bases and J by 10 bases, with 12 bases between them. The CDR3 consists of 11 residues. The CDR3 loop reads CSAAPQREQFF. The CDR3 DNA reads TGCAGTGCTGCTCCCCAGCGGGAGCAGTTCTTC.

This chain uses TRBV29-1 with TRBJ1-2, with a possible D match to TRBD1 (6 bases). Trimming left V 4 bases short and J 3 bases short, with 15 bases between. The CDR3 is 14 amino acids. Looked up from germline, CDR1 is SQVTM and CDR2 is ANQGSEA. Here the CDR3 DNA reads TGCAGCGTTGTGGAATGGGGGCGCGACTATGGCTACACCTTC. Translation gives CSVVEWGRDYGYTF.

The chain couples TRBV4-2 to TRBJ2-2; D remains unclear. V was pared by 4 bases and J by 4 bases, with 7 bases between. Germline CDR1 LGHNA, CDR2 YNFKEQ. The CDR3 runs 13 residues. CDR3 DNA: TGTGCCAGCAGCCGGGCGTCCACCGGGGAGCTGTTTTTT. Protein product: CASSRASTGELFF.

The chain carries TRBV11-2 and TRBJ2-7; D remains ambiguous. V dropped 8 bases and J dropped 3 bases, with 5 bases sitting between them. Per germline, CDR1 SGHAT and CDR2 FQNNGV. This CDR3 is 10 amino acids long. Here the CDR3 DNA reads TGTGCCAGCGGAATCTACGAGCAGTACTTC. This translates into CASGIYEQYF.

The chain recombines TRBV9 with TRBJ2-5, with D uncertain. The V gene's germline CDR1 is SGDLS and CDR2 YYNGEE. The CDR3 is 14 amino acids. V dropped 3 bases and J dropped 11 bases, with 20 bases sitting between them. The CDR3 is CASSAQISVQEQYF. CDR3 DNA sequence: TGTGCCAGCAGCGCACAGATATCGGTGCAGGAGCAGTACTTC.

This clone has a handful of counts. The chain carries TRBV18 and TRBJ1-5, with D possibly being TRBD1 (6 bases). The germline V gene has CDR1 KGHSH and CDR2 LQKENI. V dropped 0 bases and J dropped 6 bases, with 15 bases sitting between them. The CDR3 consists of 16 residues. The CDR3, as DNA: TGTGCCAGCTCACCACCGGGGACACTAACTGCTCAGCCCCAGCATTTT. This sequence encodes CASSPPGTLTAQPQHF. Supplemented by reference TRBV18 and TRBJ1-5, the full variable domain reads NAGVMQNPRHLVRRRGQEARLRCSPMKGHSHVYWYRQLPEEGLKFMVYLQKENIIDESGMPKERFSAEFPKEGPSILRIQQVVRGDSAAYFCASSPPGTLTAQPQHFGDGTRLSIL.

This chain connects TRBV2 to TRBJ2-1; the match to TRBD2 covers 8 bases. The J segment lost 0 bases and the V segment lost 4 bases, leaving 5 bases of the junction unmatched. The CDR3 extends over 16 amino acids. Germline assignment: CDR1 SNHLY and CDR2 FYNNEI. DNA for the CDR3: TGTGCCAGCAGTGCACTAGCGGTAACCTCCTACAATGAGCAGTTCTTC. Encoded protein: CASSALAVTSYNEQFF.

The chain recombines TRBV2 with TRBJ1-1; D unresolved. Per the germline V gene, CDR1 is SNHLY and CDR2 is FYNNEI. This CDR3 is 13 amino acids long. Deletions cut 6 bases from V and 3 bases from J, with 11 bases between. The CDR3 nucleotides are TGTGCCAGCAGGGCGATCGGGGACACTGAAGCTTTCTTT. Protein: CASRAIGDTEAFF. Full variable domain (remainder filled in from reference TRBV2 and TRBJ1-1): EPEVTQTPSHQVTQMGQEVILRCVPISNHLYFYWYRQILGQKVEFLVSFYNNEISEKSEIFDDQFSVERPDGSNFTLKIRSTKLEDSAMYFCASRAIGDTEAFFGQGTRLTVV.

The chain couples TRBV4-2 to TRBJ1-2, with D perhaps matching TRBD1 (6 bases). Trimming removed 1 base at V and 3 bases at J, with 12 bases between. Germline CDR1 reads LGHNA; CDR2 reads YNFKEQ. This CDR3 region has 15 residues. The CDR3 loop reads CASSQVPGGDYGYTF. CDR3 in DNA: TGTGCCAGCAGCCAAGTGCCGGGGGGCGACTATGGCTACACCTTC.

The chain carries TRBV19 and TRBJ1-1, with D unclear. The CDR3 runs to 16 residues. Germline assignment: CDR1 LNHDA and CDR2 SQIVND (reference sequence). V gave up 0 bases and J gave up 4 bases, with 15 bases separating them. CDR3 sequence (DNA): TGTGCCAGTAGTATAGATTTACTCCCCGCGGGCACTGAAGCTTTCTTT. Translating it yields CASSIDLLPAGTEAFF.

This clone was picked up one time. The chain recombines TRBV18 with TRBJ1-1; no clear D. Germline CDR1 reads KGHSH; CDR2 reads LQKENI. V lost 3 bases and J lost 8, with 13 bases in between. The CDR3 consists of 13 residues. The CDR3 DNA sequence: TGTGCCAGCTCACCTCTTCCTACGGGCGAAGCTTTCTTT. This codes for CASSPLPTGEAFF.

CDR3 sequence: CASSPDNYGYTF. The DNA of the CDR3 is TGTGCCAGCAGCCCGGATAACTATGGCTACACCTTC. The chain joins TRBV4-2 to TRBJ1-2; D uncertain. CDR1 is LGHNA, CDR2 YNFKEQ, per germline. The CDR3 loop spans 12 amino acids. Trimming removed 4 bases at V and 1 base at J, with 4 bases between.

This chain connects TRBV10-2 to TRBJ2-3; D is possibly TRBD2 (6 bases). The V and J ends lost 0 bases and 1 base respectively, with 14 bases between them. Per the germline V gene, CDR1 is WSHSY and CDR2 is SAAADI. The CDR3 contains 17 residues. The CDR3 protein is CASSESSAAGRTDTQYF. DNA of the CDR3: TGCGCCAGCAGTGAGTCGAGTGCGGCGGGACGCACAGATACGCAGTATTTT.

V gene TRBV6-5 combines with J gene TRBJ1-2; D perhaps matches TRBD1 (5 bases). Germline loops: CDR1 MNHEY, CDR2 SVGAGI. The CDR3 consists of 13 residues. Trimming shortened V by 2 bases and J by 8 bases, and 12 bases separated the two germline ends. This CDR3 reads CASSYRGPRGYTF. CDR3 nucleotide sequence: TGTGCCAGCAGTTACCGGGGCCCTAGGGGCTACACCTTC.

This chain connects TRBV11-2 to TRBJ2-6, with D unresolved. Trimming took 3 bases from V and 4 from J, leaving 10 bases between them. Germline loops: CDR1 SGHAT, CDR2 FQNNGV. This CDR3 is built from 15 residues. The CDR3 coding sequence is TGTGCCAGCAGCTTCGGCCCCCTCGGGGCCAACGTCCTGACTTTC. It codes for CASSFGPLGANVLTF.

This rearrangement joins TRBV5-6 to TRBJ2-7; D gene unclear. Trimming stripped 4 bases from V and 3 bases from J, with 5 bases between. In germline, CDR1 is SGHDT, CDR2 YYEEEE. This CDR3 spans 11 amino acids. CDR3 sequence: CASSMNYEQYF. Here the CDR3 DNA reads TGTGCCAGCAGCATGAACTACGAGCAGTACTTC.

The chain has TRBV2 and TRBJ1-5; D is unresolved. Per germline, CDR1 SNHLY and CDR2 FYNNEI. V was cut by 3 bases and J by 3 bases, with 9 bases left in between. The CDR3 runs 14 residues. CDR3 nucleotides: TGTGCCAGCAGTGACCTGGGTCACAATCAGCCCCAGCATTTT. Protein product: CASSDLGHNQPQHF.

In this sample, this clone turned up once. The gene calls are TRBV11-2 and TRBJ1-5, with D unresolved. V dropped 5 bases and J dropped 8 bases, with 13 bases sitting between them. The CDR3 is made up of 13 amino acids. Germline-derived CDR1 and CDR2 are SGHAT and FQNNGV. CDR3 region: CASSPGSGEPQHF. The DNA of the CDR3 is TGTGCCAGCAGCCCGGGGTCTGGGGAGCCCCAGCATTTT.

The rearrangement joins TRBV28 to TRBJ1-1, with D unresolved. V gave up 6 bases and J gave up 1 base, with 12 bases separating them. CDR1 and CDR2 from the germline V gene are MDHEN and SYDVKM. The CDR3 is 14 residues long. The CDR3 DNA reads as TGTGCCAGCAGCATAAATAACCGGAACACTGAAGCTTTCTTT. This gives the protein CASSINNRNTEAFF.

This chain links TRBV4-2 with TRBJ2-3; D unclear. The V end was cut by 1 base, the J end by 4 bases, with 12 bases between. The CDR3 sequence is 15 residues long. Germline CDR1 and CDR2: LGHNA and YNFKEQ. The CDR3 reads CASSQGRSRADTQYF. The DNA of the CDR3 is TGTGCCAGCAGCCAAGGGCGTAGTCGCGCAGATACGCAGTATTTT.

The chain carries TRBV5-1 and TRBJ2-1, with D unclear. Germline V CDR1 and CDR2: SGHRS, YFSETQ. V lost 0 bases and J lost 12, with 22 bases in between. The CDR3 has 16 amino acids. Written as DNA, the CDR3 is TGCGCCAGCAGCTTGGATGTAGGCCGTACATCTGCCGGGCAGTTCTTC. Its protein product is CASSLDVGRTSAGQFF.

The chain carries TRBV19 and TRBJ1-4; possible D gene TRBD1, 6 bases. V lost 5 bases and J lost 13, with 17 bases in between. The CDR3 is 13 amino acids. CDR1 is LNHDA, CDR2 SQIVND, per germline (reference sequence). The CDR3 loop reads CASSHLQGAGLFF. CDR3 nucleotides: TGTGCCAGTAGTCACCTACAGGGAGCGGGACTGTTTTTT.

The genes are TRBV5-1 and TRBJ2-7; tentatively, D is TRBD1 (7 bases). V dropped 0 bases and J dropped 4 bases, with 11 bases sitting between them. Germline-derived CDR1 and CDR2 are SGHRS and YFSETQ. The CDR3 has 14 amino acids. The CDR3, as DNA: TGCGCCAGCAGCTTGGGACAGGGAGGTTACGAGCAGTACTTC. Amino acid sequence: CASSLGQGGYEQYF. Complete variable domain (other parts from reference TRBV5-1 and TRBJ2-7): KAGVTQTPRYLIKTRGQQVTLSCSPISGHRSVSWYQQTPGQGLQFLFEYFSETQRNKGNFPGRFSGRQFSNSRSEMNVSTLELGDSALYLCASSLGQGGYEQYFGPGTRLTVT.

The chain combines TRBV5-4 with TRBJ2-3, with 8 nucleotides matching TRBD2. J lost 2 bases, V lost 0 bases, and 5 bases had no gene match. CDR3 length equals 16 residues. CDR1 is SGHNT, CDR2 YYREEE, per germline (reference sequence). The CDR3 is CASSLDASGSTDTQYF. Here the CDR3 DNA reads TGTGCCAGCAGCTTGGACGCTAGCGGGTCCACAGATACGCAGTATTTT.

The rearrangement joins TRBV25-1 to TRBJ2-3; no clear D. The CDR3 extends over 13 amino acids. Trimming cost V 10 bases and J 1 base, with 12 bases left between them. CDR1 is MGHDK and CDR2 is SYGVNS in the germline V gene. The DNA of the CDR3 is TGTGCCACCAAACCGCCCGGCACAGATACGCAGTATTTT. This translates into CATKPPGTDTQYF.